This TCR beta chain was obtained from a study of OX40 agonist ivuxolimab in advanced cancers. Study summary: Patients got intravenous ivuxolimab at 0.01 to 10 mg/kg every 2 weeks.

Broader study findings: Among expanded peripheral T cells, antigen specificity went undetermined.

A note on this clone: Its target is not known.

Measured with immunoSEQ multiplex PCR; TCRdb has only the in-frame clones, and not every one. The table includes about 79,000 clones, approximately 90% detected once. Exclusion applied to patients with autoimmune disease history or systemic immunosuppression. Sampling times: baseline, cycle 4 day 1, cycle 7 day 1. Source: CD4+ or CD8+ T cells sorted from blood, taken in a trial of the OX40 agonist ivuxolimab. This clonotype was sampled from an adult with an advanced solid tumor such as melanoma, head and neck, liver or kidney cancer.

The CDR3, as DNA: TGTGCCAGCAGCGCCGGACGGGGCTACGGGGGGGATGGCTACACCTTC. Translating gives CASSAGRGYGGDGYTF. The chain joins TRBV9 to TRBJ1-2; tentative D call: TRBD1 (5 bases). Trimming took off 3 bases at V and 6 bases at J, with 21 bases between the two ends. The CDR3 contains 16 residues. Germline assignment: CDR1 SGDLS and CDR2 YYNGEE.